This section outlines one T cell receptor beta chain sequence together with its context. The target of this receptor is not known. Within one base of it there is no much larger clone, and no base qualities were kept. According to the germline V gene, CDR1 reads SGHNT and CDR2 reads YENEEA. The CDR3 numbers 13 residues from cysteine through phenylalanine. The kept DNA is CDR3 alone, 39 bases in frame from the first base. At the junction V is shortened by 0 bases and J by 2 bases, with 5 bases in between. The immunoSEQ Assay, a bias-controlled multiplex PCR, was used to amplify TCRbeta CDR3 regions from genomic DNA. Per the authors' processing: The number of nucleated cells in each sample was estimated from the amplification of reference gene primers within the assay. Sequence reads were collapsed and filtered to measure the absolute abundance of every unique TCRbeta CDR3 rearrangement. Productive Simpson clonality was computed per sample as the square root of Simpson's diversity index over productive rearrangements. Drawn from immuneACCESS, this table holds only the in-frame rearrangements with V and J called that TCRdb kept. Clones are partly lost; checked studies trace under half to an unresolved V gene and leave the rest unexplained. That table gives V, J and clone size, and the DNA gave D and trimming. The sample table contains 250,000 or so clones; only one count was recorded for around 90% of them. The biggest ten clones account for approximately 2.3% of the sample.

At one collaborating source in Seattle, patients were enrolled during active infection and were followed longitudinally through the course of disease. Collaborating institutions collected whole blood in K2EDTA tubes following their own protocols. For TCRbeta analysis, collaborators shipped samples as frozen whole blood, isolated PBMCs, or DNA extracted from either of those sample types. This sample is part of a study of blood T cell repertoires in COVID-19 (dated by TCRdb to between 2020 and 2021). The study in broad terms: The collaborator samples originated in the United States, Italy and Spain and spanned the acute and convalescent phases of COVID-19. The material from the prospective study consisted of cDNA or gDNA derived from T cells, B-cell-depleted T cells, or PBMCs. Deeply sampled blood TCRbeta repertoires from subjects exposed to, actively infected with, or recovered from COVID-19 were included in the dataset. The repertoires were released in a freely available public database meant as a resource for research on the immune response to SARS-CoV-2. The samples were drawn from the first 160 participants of the ongoing ImmuneRACE study and from 1,254 subjects provided by 6 global collaborators. Nearly every sample came with metadata listing a de-identified subject ID, COVID-19 status, age in years and sex. HLA class I and class II types, where available, came from metadata supplied by the sample provider rather than from assay-based typing. General findings and caveats noted by the study authors: Clinical and demographic metadata were provided uncurated, with the amount varying by source and participant.

The chain links TRBV11-3 with TRBJ2-7; no D gene can be assigned with confidence. This TCR came from a woman in her sixties or seventies with COVID-19, enrolled during active disease. Sequencing input: peripheral blood. The CDR3 here reads CASSLEAAYEQYF. The sequenced DNA is TGTGCCAGCAGCTTAGAGGCAGCCTACGAGCAGTACTTC. Outside the CDR3, residues come from the reference TRBV11-3 and TRBJ2-7 proteins, so the full variable domain is: EAGVVQSPRYKIIEKKQPVAFWCNPISGHNTLYWYLQNLGQGPELLIRYENEEAVDDSQLPKDRFSAERLKGVDSTLKIQPAELGDSAVYLCASSLEAAYEQYFGPGTRLTVT.